A single sample is the source of the 8 T cell receptor beta chains below, sequenced in a study of cytomegalovirus exposure and HLA in healthy donors. Measured with immunoSEQ multiplex PCR; TCRdb has only the in-frame clones, and not every one. This sample has about 200,000 clones, with around nine tenths found just once. Sequenced sample: PBMCs. The receptor set was obtained from a woman aged 18 to 35 in good health and CMV-seropositive.

The chain uses TRBV7-9 and TRBJ2-1; 7 bases line up with TRBD2. The CDR3 contains 16 residues. With 5 bases clipped from V and 8 bases from J, the junction kept 15 bases outside the gene matches. From germline, CDR1 is SEHNR and CDR2 FQNEAQ (reference sequence). CDR3: CASSPSRAGDFDEQFF. The CDR3 nucleotides read TGTGCCAGCAGCCCCTCCCGTGCGGGAGATTTCGATGAGCAGTTCTTC.

This clone has a handful of counts. V and J are TRBV28 and TRBJ1-5; no firm D call. The V gene's germline CDR1 is MDHEN and CDR2 SYDVKM. This CDR3 has 16 amino acids. V was clipped by 6 bases and J by 1 base, with 16 bases between them. The CDR3 loop is CASSLEGGRSNQPQHF. The CDR3 bases are TGTGCCAGCAGCCTTGAGGGCGGAAGGAGCAATCAGCCCCAGCATTTT.

The rearrangement uses TRBV20-1 and TRBJ2-2; no clear D. Trimming removed 3 bases at V and 7 bases at J, with 3 bases between. The CDR3 spans 10 residues. CDR1 and CDR2 from the germline V gene are DFQATT and SNEGSKA (reference sequence). This chain's CDR3 is CSASIGELFF. The DNA for the CDR3 is TGCAGTGCTAGTATCGGGGAGCTGTTTTTT.

V and J are TRBV10-2 and TRBJ1-4, with 9 positions matching TRBD1. Looked up from germline, CDR1 is WSHSY and CDR2 is SAAADI. This CDR3 has 15 residues. V lost 4 bases to trimming and J lost 6 bases; unmatched junction nucleotides: 6. The CDR3 DNA sequence: TGCGCCAGCAGTGGCCGGGACAGGGAGTATGAAAAACTGTTTTTT. Protein sequence: CASSGRDREYEKLFF.

The chain links TRBV27 to TRBJ2-7; no clear D gene. The germline V and J ends were trimmed by 2 bases and 2 bases, with 13 bases remaining between them. The CDR3 loop spans 15 amino acids. CDR1 MNHEY and CDR2 SMNVEV come from the germline V gene (reference sequence). CDR3 in amino acids: CASSLRAESPYEQYF. DNA for the CDR3: TGTGCCAGCAGTTTACGAGCCGAGTCCCCCTACGAGCAGTACTTC.

This chain joins TRBV6-5 and TRBJ1-5, with 10 bases aligning to TRBD1. CDR3 length: 14 amino acids. Germline trimming cut 6 bases from V and 5 bases from J; bases unmatched to any gene: 4. CDR1 and CDR2 (germline): MNHEY, SVGAGI. Written as DNA, the CDR3 is TGTGCCAGCAGGAGACAGGGGGCTTATCAGCCCCAGCATTTT. Amino acids: CASRRQGAYQPQHF.

V and J are TRBV5-1 and TRBJ2-1, with 9 nucleotides matching TRBD2. J lost 8 bases, V lost 2 bases, and 5 bases had no gene match. The CDR3 spans 14 residues. Per germline, CDR1 SGHRS and CDR2 YFSETQ. This CDR3 reads CASSFSGSYYEQFF. The CDR3 DNA sequence: TGCGCCAGCAGCTTTAGCGGGAGCTATTATGAGCAGTTCTTC.

This clone is a singleton in its sample. The V call is TRBV28, the J call TRBJ1-5; D unresolved. Per the germline V gene, CDR1 is MDHEN and CDR2 is SYDVKM. The CDR3 covers 15 residues. Trimming took off 3 bases at V and 9 bases at J, with 18 bases between the two ends. The DNA for the CDR3 is TGTGCCAGCAGTTTCCCGAGACAAGATCGGTGGCCCCAGCATTTT. Its protein product is CASSFPRQDRWPQHF.